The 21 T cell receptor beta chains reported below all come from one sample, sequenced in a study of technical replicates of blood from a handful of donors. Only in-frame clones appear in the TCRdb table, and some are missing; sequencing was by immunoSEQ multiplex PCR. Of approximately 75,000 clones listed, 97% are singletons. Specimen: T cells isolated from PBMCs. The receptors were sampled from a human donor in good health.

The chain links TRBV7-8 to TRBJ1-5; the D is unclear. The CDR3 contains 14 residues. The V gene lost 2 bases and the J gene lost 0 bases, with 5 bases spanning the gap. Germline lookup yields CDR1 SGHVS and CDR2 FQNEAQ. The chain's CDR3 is CASSLTNSNQPQHF. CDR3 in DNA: TGTGCCAGCAGCTTAACTAATAGCAATCAGCCCCAGCATTTT.

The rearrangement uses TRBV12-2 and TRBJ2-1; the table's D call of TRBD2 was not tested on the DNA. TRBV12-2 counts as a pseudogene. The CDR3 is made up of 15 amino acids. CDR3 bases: TGTGCAAGTCGCTTCCAGGAGGCCCGCTACAATGAGCAGTTCTTC. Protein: CASRFQEARYNEQFF.

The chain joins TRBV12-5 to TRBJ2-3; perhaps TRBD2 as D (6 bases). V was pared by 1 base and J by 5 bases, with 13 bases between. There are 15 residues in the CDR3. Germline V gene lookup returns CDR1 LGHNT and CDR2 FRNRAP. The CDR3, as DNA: TGTGCTAGTGGTTTGGGGGCGGGGTCGGTAGATACGCAGTATTTT. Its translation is CASGLGAGSVDTQYF.

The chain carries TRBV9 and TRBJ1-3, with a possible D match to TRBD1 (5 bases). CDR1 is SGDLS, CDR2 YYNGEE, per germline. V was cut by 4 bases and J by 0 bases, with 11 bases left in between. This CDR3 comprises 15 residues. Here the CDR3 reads CASSLTGSSGNTIYF. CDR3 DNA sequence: TGTGCCAGCAGCTTAACAGGAAGCTCTGGAAACACCATATATTTT.

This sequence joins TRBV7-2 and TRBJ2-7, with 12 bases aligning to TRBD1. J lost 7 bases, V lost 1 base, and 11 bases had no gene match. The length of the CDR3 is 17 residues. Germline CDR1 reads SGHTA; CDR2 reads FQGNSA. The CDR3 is CASSLEAGTGGGLEQYF. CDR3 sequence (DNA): TGTGCCAGCAGCTTAGAGGCCGGGACAGGGGGCGGATTAGAGCAGTACTTC.

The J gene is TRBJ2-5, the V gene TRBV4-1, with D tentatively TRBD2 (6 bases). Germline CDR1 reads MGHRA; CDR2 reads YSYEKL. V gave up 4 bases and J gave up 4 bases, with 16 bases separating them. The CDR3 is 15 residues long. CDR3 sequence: CASSRQEREAETQYF. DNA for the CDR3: TGCGCCAGCAGCCGGCAGGAAAGGGAGGCAGAGACCCAGTACTTC.

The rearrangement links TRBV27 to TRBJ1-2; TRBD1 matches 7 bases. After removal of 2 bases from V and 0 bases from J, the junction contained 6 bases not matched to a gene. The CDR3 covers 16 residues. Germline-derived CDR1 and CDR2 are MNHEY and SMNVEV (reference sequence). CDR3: CASSLLRDRANYGYTF. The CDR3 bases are TGTGCCAGCAGTTTACTCCGGGACAGAGCTAACTATGGCTACACCTTC.

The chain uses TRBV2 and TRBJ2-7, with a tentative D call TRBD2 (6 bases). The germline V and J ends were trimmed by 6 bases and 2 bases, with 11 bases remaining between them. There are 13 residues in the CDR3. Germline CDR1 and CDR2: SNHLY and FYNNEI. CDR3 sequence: CASSGGLAYEQYF. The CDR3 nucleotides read TGTGCCAGCAGCGGAGGGTTGGCCTACGAGCAGTACTTC. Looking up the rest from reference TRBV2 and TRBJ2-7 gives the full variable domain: EPEVTQTPSHQVTQMGQEVILRCVPISNHLYFYWYRQILGQKVEFLVSFYNNEISEKSEIFDDQFSVERPDGSNFTLKIRSTKLEDSAMYFCASSGGLAYEQYFGPGTRLTVT.

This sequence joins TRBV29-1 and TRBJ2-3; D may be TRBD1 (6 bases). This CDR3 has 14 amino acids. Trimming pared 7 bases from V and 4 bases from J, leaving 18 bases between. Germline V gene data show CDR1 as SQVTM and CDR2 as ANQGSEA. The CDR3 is CSAGPYGGADTQYF. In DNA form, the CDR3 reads TGCAGCGCCGGCCCATATGGGGGCGCAGATACGCAGTATTTT.

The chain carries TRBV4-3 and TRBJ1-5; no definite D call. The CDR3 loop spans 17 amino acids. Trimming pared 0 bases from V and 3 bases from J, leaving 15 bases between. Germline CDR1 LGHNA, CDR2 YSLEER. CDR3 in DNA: TGCGCCAGCAGCCAAGATAGAGGGATGGGGTCCAATCAGCCCCAGCATTTT. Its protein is CASSQDRGMGSNQPQHF.

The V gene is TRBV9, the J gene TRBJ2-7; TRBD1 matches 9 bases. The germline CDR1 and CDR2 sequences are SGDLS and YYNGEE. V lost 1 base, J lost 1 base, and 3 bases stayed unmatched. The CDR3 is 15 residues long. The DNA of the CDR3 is TGTGCCAGCAGCGTAACGGGACAGGGTTCCTACGAGCAGTACTTC. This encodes CASSVTGQGSYEQYF.

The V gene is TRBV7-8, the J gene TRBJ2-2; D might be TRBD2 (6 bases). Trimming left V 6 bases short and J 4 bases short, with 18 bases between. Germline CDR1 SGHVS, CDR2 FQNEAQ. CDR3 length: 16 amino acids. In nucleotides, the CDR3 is TGTGCCAGCAGTTCAGGTAGCGGTTTAGGCACCGGGGAGCTGTTTTTT. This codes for CASSSGSGLGTGELFF.

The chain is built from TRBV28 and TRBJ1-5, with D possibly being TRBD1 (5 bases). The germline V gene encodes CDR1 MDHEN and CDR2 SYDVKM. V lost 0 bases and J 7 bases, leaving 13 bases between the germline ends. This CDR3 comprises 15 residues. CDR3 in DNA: TGTGCCAGCAGTTTATGGCGGGGGTCGGAGCAGCCCCAGCATTTT. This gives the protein CASSLWRGSEQPQHF.

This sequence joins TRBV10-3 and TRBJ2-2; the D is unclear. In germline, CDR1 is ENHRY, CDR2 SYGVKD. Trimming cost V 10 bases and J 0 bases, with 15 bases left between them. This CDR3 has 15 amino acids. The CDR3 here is CATVSSAANTGELFF. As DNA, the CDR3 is TGTGCCACCGTTAGCTCCGCCGCGAACACCGGGGAGCTGTTTTTT.

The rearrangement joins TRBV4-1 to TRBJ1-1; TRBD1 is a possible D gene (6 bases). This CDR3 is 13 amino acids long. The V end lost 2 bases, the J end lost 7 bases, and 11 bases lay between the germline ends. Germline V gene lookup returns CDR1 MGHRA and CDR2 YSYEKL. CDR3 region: CASSQPQGSEAFF. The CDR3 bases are TGCGCCAGCAGCCAACCTCAGGGGAGTGAAGCTTTCTTT.

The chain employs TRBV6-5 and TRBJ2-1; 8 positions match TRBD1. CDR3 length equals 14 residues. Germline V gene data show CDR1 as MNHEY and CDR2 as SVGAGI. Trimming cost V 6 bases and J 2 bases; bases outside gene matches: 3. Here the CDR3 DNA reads TGTGCCAGCAGCCGGGACAGGACCTACAATGAGCAGTTCTTC. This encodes CASSRDRTYNEQFF.

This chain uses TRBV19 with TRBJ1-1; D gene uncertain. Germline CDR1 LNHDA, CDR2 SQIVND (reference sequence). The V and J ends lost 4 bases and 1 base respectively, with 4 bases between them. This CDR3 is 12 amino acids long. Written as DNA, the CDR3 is TGTGCCAGTAGTAGGCAGAACACTGAAGCTTTCTTT. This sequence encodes CASSRQNTEAFF.

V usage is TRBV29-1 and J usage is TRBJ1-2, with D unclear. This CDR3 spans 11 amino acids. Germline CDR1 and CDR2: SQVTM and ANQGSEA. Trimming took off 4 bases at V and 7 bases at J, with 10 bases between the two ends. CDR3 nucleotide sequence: TGCAGCGTTGTCTCCCGGGGTGGCTACACCTTC. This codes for CSVVSRGGYTF.

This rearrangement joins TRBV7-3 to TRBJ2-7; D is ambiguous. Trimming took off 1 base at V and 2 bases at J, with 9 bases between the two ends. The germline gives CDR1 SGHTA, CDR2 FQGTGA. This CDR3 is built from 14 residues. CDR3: CASSLSPGTYEQYF. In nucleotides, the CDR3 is TGTGCCAGCAGCTTAAGCCCAGGCACCTACGAGCAGTACTTC.

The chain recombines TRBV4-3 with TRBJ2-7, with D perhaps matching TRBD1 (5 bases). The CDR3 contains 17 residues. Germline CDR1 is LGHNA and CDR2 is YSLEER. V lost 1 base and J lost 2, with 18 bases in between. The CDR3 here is CASSQAYFRGSTYEQYF. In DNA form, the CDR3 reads TGCGCCAGCAGCCAAGCTTATTTTAGGGGTTCAACCTACGAGCAGTACTTC.

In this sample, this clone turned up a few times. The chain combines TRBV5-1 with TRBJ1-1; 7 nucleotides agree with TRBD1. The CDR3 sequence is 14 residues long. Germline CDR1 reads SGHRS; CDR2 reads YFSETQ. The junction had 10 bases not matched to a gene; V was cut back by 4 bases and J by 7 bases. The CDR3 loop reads CASSLGTANLEAFF. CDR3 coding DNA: TGCGCCAGCAGCCTCGGGACAGCTAACCTTGAAGCTTTCTTT.